The 5 T cell receptor beta chains in this list originate from one sample, sequenced in a study of liver allograft versus peripheral blood T cells. Turning to the study itself: In transplanted livers, T cell receptor repertoires were compared with those found in the recipients' peripheral blood.

TCRdb re-called the reads through MiXCR, storing one row per CDR3 protein. Of approximately 9,300 distinct CDR3 sequences listed, roughly 18% were seen once; the top ten hold around 1.2%. The receptors here all came from a human patient who had a liver transplant. The T cells may partly be graft donor cells.

In the case of this clonotype: A much larger clonotype is one base distant, so this may be a read error. The chain recombines TRBV6-5 with TRBJ2-7; D is tentatively TRBD1 or TRBD2 (5 bases each). Per germline, CDR1 MNHEY and CDR2 SVGAGI. CDR3 length: 15 residues. CDR3: CSSSYGAGSSYEQYF. DNA for the CDR3: TGTTCCAGCAGTTACGGGGCAGGCAGCTCCTACGAGCAGTACTTC.

The V call is TRBV6-1, the J call TRBJ1-5, with TRBD1 identical over 7 bases. The V gene end was trimmed by 5 bases and the J gene end by 0 bases; junction bases not matched to a gene: 10. The germline V gene encodes CDR1 MNHNS and CDR2 SASEGT. The CDR3 consists of 17 residues. The CDR3 nucleotides read TGTGCCAGCAGTCTCAGACAGGGCTTGTATAGCAATCAGCCCCAGCATTTT. Translating gives CASSLRQGLYSNQPQHF.

The gene calls are TRBV6-1 and TRBJ1-2; a possible D gene is TRBD1 (5 bases). Germline V CDR1 and CDR2: MNHNS, SASEGT. Deletions cut 2 bases from V and 4 bases from J, with 8 bases between. The length of the CDR3 is 13 residues. Here the CDR3 reads CASSEQGGYGYTF. The CDR3 bases are TGTGCCAGCAGTGAACAGGGCGGCTATGGCTACACCTTC.

This clonotype appeared many times. The V gene is TRBV19, the J gene TRBJ2-7, with D possibly TRBD1 on 5 matching bases. Trimming stripped 10 bases from V and 4 bases from J, with 11 bases between. Germline CDR1 reads LNHDA; CDR2 reads SQIVND (reference sequence). This CDR3 is built from 11 residues. The DNA of the CDR3 is TGTGCCACAAAGGGGTATTACGAGCAGTACTTC. Translated, it gives CATKGYYEQYF.

This clonotype was found many times. The CDR3 DNA is TGTGCCAGCAGTTTAGGTATCTCTGGAAACACCATATATTTT. Amino acid sequence: CASSLGISGNTIYF. The chain joins TRBV6-5 to TRBJ1-3; no firm D call. The CDR3 sequence is 14 residues long. Germline loops: CDR1 MNHEY, CDR2 SVGAGI. The V end was cut by 4 bases, the J end by 0 bases, with 7 bases between.